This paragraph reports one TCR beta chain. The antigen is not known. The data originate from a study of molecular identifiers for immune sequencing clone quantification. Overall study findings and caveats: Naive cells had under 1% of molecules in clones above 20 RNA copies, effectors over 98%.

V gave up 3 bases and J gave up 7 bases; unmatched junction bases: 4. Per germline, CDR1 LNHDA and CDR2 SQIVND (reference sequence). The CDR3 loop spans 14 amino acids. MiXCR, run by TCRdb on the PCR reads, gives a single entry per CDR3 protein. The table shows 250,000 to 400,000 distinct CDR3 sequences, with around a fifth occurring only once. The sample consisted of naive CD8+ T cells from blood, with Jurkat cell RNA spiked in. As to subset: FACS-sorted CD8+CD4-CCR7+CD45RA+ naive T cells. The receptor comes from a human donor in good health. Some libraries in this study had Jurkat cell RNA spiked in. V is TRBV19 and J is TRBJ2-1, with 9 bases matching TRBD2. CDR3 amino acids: CASSIGLALNEQFF. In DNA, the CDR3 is TGTGCCAGTAGTATCGGACTAGCGTTGAATGAGCAGTTCTTC. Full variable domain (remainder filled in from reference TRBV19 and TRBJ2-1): DGGITQSPKYLFRKEGQNVTLSCEQNLNHDAMYWYRQDPGQGLRLIYYSQIVNDFQKGDIAEGYSVSREKKESFPLTVTSAQKNPTAFYLCASSIGLALNEQFFGPGTRLTVL.